These T cell receptor beta chains were read from a single sample in a study of OX40 agonist ivuxolimab in advanced cancers. Produced via immunoSEQ multiplex PCR; TCRdb's table is partial and in-frame only. The table shows over 95,000 clones, with approximately 90% occurring only once. The sequenced sample was CD4+ or CD8+ T cells sorted from blood, obtained in a trial of the OX40 agonist ivuxolimab. The receptor source for this set is an adult with an advanced solid tumor such as melanoma, head and neck, liver or kidney cancer. Both conserved end residues are part of each CDR3. A D gene is named only where the DNA matches it firmly. Rows may omit the clone size; those that give it use once, few, many or a size class.

TRBV4-3,TRBD1,once,TRBJ2-3,TGCGCCAGCAGTCAACGCCACGGGACAGGGGTCCGATATTTT,CASSQRHGTGVRYF
TRBV30,TRBD1,few,TRBJ1-2,TGTGCCTGGAAATTCCTACCGGGACAGGGGGCTAACTATGGCTACACCTTC,CAWKFLPGQGANYGYTF
TRBV7-2,-,-,TRBJ1-2,TGTGCCAGCAGCTTATCGGGGTTTGGCTACACCTTC,CASSLSGFGYTF
TRBV7-2,TRBD1,-,TRBJ1-2,TGTGCCAGCAGCTTAGATGGGACAGCTCTTTTCTATGGCTACACCTTC,CASSLDGTALFYGYTF
TRBV7-2,-,-,TRBJ2-7,TGTGCCAGCAGCTTAGGGGGCACGAGCTCCTACGAGCAGTACTTC,CASSLGGTSSYEQYF
TRBV2,TRBD2,-,TRBJ2-1,TGTGCCAGCAGCCCCAGAAGGACGGGGGGTTACAATGAGCAGTTCTTC,CASSPRRTGGYNEQFF
TRBV28,TRBD1,-,TRBJ1-5,TGTGCCAGCAAGGACAGGGGGTTTAGGGTCAGCAATCAGCCCCAGCATTTT,CASKDRGFRVSNQPQHF
TRBV19,-,-,TRBJ2-6,TGTGCCAGTCAGGACGGGTACTCTGGGGCCAACGTCCTGACTTTC,CASQDGYSGANVLTF
TRBV5-1,TRBD1,-,TRBJ2-7,TGCGCCAGCAGCGCCGGGACAGGACCTTACGAGCAGTACTTC,CASSAGTGPYEQYF
TRBV6-4,-,-,TRBJ2-3,TGTGCCAGCAGTGGTGGGGCCAGCACAGATACGCAGTATTTT,CASSGGASTDTQYF
TRBV30,-,-,TRBJ1-2,TGTGCCTGGAGTCCCATGGACAGCTCTGGCTACACCTTC,CAWSPMDSSGYTF
TRBV9,-,-,TRBJ1-3,TGTGCCAGCAGCGTAATGGGTTCTGGAAACACCATATATTTT,CASSVMGSGNTIYF
TRBV7-2,-,-,TRBJ1-1,TGTGCCAGCAGCTTAACGAGGGTGGTGACTGAAGCTTTCTTT,CASSLTRVVTEAFF
TRBV28,-,-,TRBJ2-7,TGTGCCAGCAGAGTTCCCCCTCCCGCAAAGGAGCAGTACTTC,CASRVPPPAKEQYF
TRBV18,TRBD1,-,TRBJ1-5,TGTGCCAGCTCTACGGGGACAGGGGAAGGTCAGCCCCAGCATTTT,CASSTGTGEGQPQHF
TRBV2,-,-,TRBJ1-2,TGTGCCAGCGGCTTGTCCTATGGCTACACCTTC,CASGLSYGYTF
TRBV10-1,TRBD1,-,TRBJ2-7,TGCGCCAGCAGTCCCGGGACAGAAGTCTACGAGCAGTACTTC,CASSPGTEVYEQYF
TRBV2,-,-,TRBJ1-6,TGTGCCAGCAGGGGGGCGGGGGCAGGACCCCTCCACTTT,CASRGAGAGPLHF
TRBV28,-,-,TRBJ1-3,TGTGCCAGCAGTCCCCCGACCGTATACTCTGGAAACACCATATATTTT,CASSPPTVYSGNTIYF
TRBV7-9,-,-,TRBJ1-1,TGTGCCAGCAGCCCGCAATGGGTGAACACTGAAGCTTTCTTT,CASSPQWVNTEAFF
TRBV4-2,TRBD2,once,TRBJ2-3,TGTGCCAGCAGCCCCCAACCACTAGGGGCGGGGGGCGGTACGCAGTATTTT,CASSPQPLGAGGGTQYF
TRBV4-3,-,-,TRBJ1-6,TGCGCCAGCAGCGATGGCCCCCATATTAATTCACCCCTCCACTTT,CASSDGPHINSPLHF
TRBV7-9,TRBD1,once,TRBJ2-4,TGTGCCAGCAGTTTACCCAAGCCGGGACAGGGGCTAGCCAAAAACATTCAGTACTTC,CASSLPKPGQGLAKNIQYF
TRBV7-9,TRBD1,-,TRBJ2-3,TGTGCCAGCAGCTCACAGGGGGAAAGCACAGATACGCAGTATTTT,CASSSQGESTDTQYF
TRBV28,-,-,TRBJ1-2,TGTGCCAGCAGTTTCCGAGCTTATGGCTACACCTTC,CASSFRAYGYTF
TRBV6-4,TRBD1,-,TRBJ1-5,TGTGCCACCGACCGACAGGGTAGCAATCAGCCCCAGCATTTT,CATDRQGSNQPQHF
TRBV11-3,-,-,TRBJ2-5,TGTGCCAGCAGCTTAGGAGGGGGACTCCTCCAAGAGACCCAGTACTTC,CASSLGGGLLQETQYF
TRBV19,TRBD1,-,TRBJ1-4,TGTGCCAGTAGTGCCCTAGCGGGACAGACAAATGAAAAACTGTTTTTT,CASSALAGQTNEKLFF
TRBV7-2,TRBD1,-,TRBJ2-7,TGTGCCAGCAGCCCCGGACAGGGGGGCACCTACGAGCAGTACTTC,CASSPGQGGTYEQYF
TRBV28,-,-,TRBJ1-5,TGTGCCAGCATCACTGGGGGCGACAATCAGCCCCAGCATTTT,CASITGGDNQPQHF
TRBV7-2,-,-,TRBJ2-3,TGTGCCAGCAGCCGTGGATTCGGCACAGATACGCAGTATTTT,CASSRGFGTDTQYF
TRBV28,-,-,TRBJ1-1,TGTGCCAGCAGTACCCCCGCGGGAGCGCAGAACACTGAAGCTTTCTTT,CASSTPAGAQNTEAFF
TRBV10-1,-,-,TRBJ2-2,TGCGCCAGCAAAGGGGATACAGTGACCGGGGAGCTGTTTTTT,CASKGDTVTGELFF
TRBV19,-,-,TRBJ2-2,TGTGCCAGTAGTATAAGTTCCGGGATTAACCCCTGGGAGCTGTTTTTT,CASSISSGINPWELFF
TRBV6-5,-,-,TRBJ1-2,TGTGCCAGCAGTTACTCTCCCCGGAGTGGCTACACCTTC,CASSYSPRSGYTF